Below, 5 T cell receptor beta chains from the same sample are listed, as sequenced in a study of circulating CD8 cells and anti-PD-1 response in melanoma. Four subsets defined by PD-1 and/or TIGIT were sorted from live CD3+CD8+TCRalphabeta+ cells. TCR libraries were prepared from approximately 15 ng of total RNA with the QIAseq Immune Repertoire TCR panel. TCRdb ran MiXCR on the reads and lists one entry per CDR3 protein. The sample has over a thousand distinct CDR3 sequences, 6.7% seen once. The starting material was CD8+ T cells from PBMCs, obtained at baseline or after one month of anti-PD-1 therapy (not recorded which). All receptors derive from a human donor with melanoma.

This clonotype is large (0.1 to 1%) within its sample. This chain joins TRBV28 and TRBJ2-7, with TRBD2 as a possible D gene (6 bases). This CDR3 is built from 12 residues. V shed 4 bases and J shed 7 bases, with 11 bases lying between them. Looked up from germline, CDR1 is MDHEN and CDR2 is SYDVKM. The DNA for the CDR3 is TGTGCCAGCAGTTCGAGCCTAGCGGAGCAGTACTTC. This sequence encodes CASSSSLAEQYF. The variable domain in full, completed from reference TRBV28 and TRBJ2-7, reads DVKVTQSSRYLVKRTGEKVFLECVQDMDHENMFWYRQDPGLGLRLIYFSYDVKMKEKGDIPEGYSVSREKKERFSLILESASTNQTSMYLCASSSSLAEQYFGPGTRLTVT.

The chain couples TRBV30 to TRBJ2-7; D unresolved. The CDR3 has 15 residues. The V end was cut by 7 bases, the J end by 0 bases, with 19 bases between. The germline gives CDR1 GTSNPN, CDR2 SVGIG (reference sequence). CDR3 bases: TGTGCCTTGGAAGACCGACTTCAATCCTCCTACGAGCAGTACTTC. Protein product: CALEDRLQSSYEQYF.

The V gene is TRBV20-1, the J gene TRBJ2-7, with 7 bases identical to TRBD1. The CDR3 covers 15 residues. V trimming: 1 base; J trimming: 0 bases; junction bases outside the gene matches: 6. Germline V lookup: CDR1 DFQATT, CDR2 SNEGSKA (reference sequence). The CDR3 is CSARGFRDSSYEQYF. The CDR3 bases are TGCAGTGCTAGAGGCTTCCGGGACAGCTCCTACGAGCAGTACTTC.

This clonotype is deemed medium-sized (0.01 to 0.1%). This chain uses TRBV29-1 with TRBJ2-3, with 7 bases fitting TRBD1. In germline, CDR1 is SQVTM, CDR2 ANQGSEA. The CDR3 extends over 16 amino acids. V gave up 0 bases and J gave up 2 bases; unmatched junction bases: 8. The CDR3 loop is CSVEDFGRGNTDTQYF. The CDR3 DNA sequence: TGCAGCGTTGAAGATTTCGGCAGGGGGAACACAGATACGCAGTATTTT.

As for this clonotype: This CDR3 is missing its conserved last phenylalanine or tryptophan, likely due to a read error. The V call is TRBV24-1, the J call TRBJ2-1; possible D gene TRBD1, 5 bases. CDR1 KGHDR and CDR2 SFDVKD come from the germline V gene. This CDR3 has 14 amino acids. Between the trimmed V and J ends, which lost 3 bases and 0 bases, there was a span of 5 bases. The CDR3 DNA reads as TGTGCCACCAGTGATACAGGCTCCTACAATGAGCAGTTCTAC. Protein sequence: CATSDTGSYNEQFY.